This TCR beta chain was identified in a study of cytotoxic CD8 clonotypes in ibrutinib-treated CLL. Across the whole study: Recorded responses included approximately 24 partial and 2 complete; following median around 68 months, approximately 15 stayed remitted and 12 progressed. Sample averages reached about 250,000 productive templates and 94,082 productive rearrangements. Study-wide findings and caveats: Researchers report that baseline clonality outpaced age-matched healthy donors and tracked circulating CD8+ T-cell counts.

As to this clone: No antigen is known for it.

Libraries were prepared by immunoSEQ multiplex PCR; TCRdb keeps only in-frame clonotypes and omits some of them. The table lists roughly 23,000 clones, around 75% of them singletons, with approximately 7.8% in the top ten. This CDR3 region has 16 residues. Germline V gives CDR1 MDHEN, CDR2 SYDVKM. V was pared by 4 bases and J by 0 bases, with 16 bases between. The J gene is TRBJ2-7, the V gene TRBV28; D gene ambiguous. The source of this sequence is a human donor with chronic lymphocytic leukemia. Sample: PBMCs, taken before ibrutinib treatment. The DNA for the CDR3 is TGTGCCAGCAGTTCCCTCGTTTACGGAACCTCCTACGAGCAGTACTTC. It encodes CASSSLVYGTSYEQYF. The full variable domain, rest sourced from reference TRBV28 and TRBJ2-7, is DVKVTQSSRYLVKRTGEKVFLECVQDMDHENMFWYRQDPGLGLRLIYFSYDVKMKEKGDIPEGYSVSREKKERFSLILESASTNQTSMYLCASSSLVYGTSYEQYFGPGTRLTVT.